A single sample is the source of the 20 T cell receptor beta chains below, sequenced in a study of cytomegalovirus exposure and HLA in healthy donors. Primers: 60 Vbeta forward and 13 Jbeta reverse. This table comes from immunoSEQ multiplex PCR, and its TCRdb copy is limited to in-frame clones, with some not included. The sample yields more than 85,000 clones, roughly 80% seen once. The sequenced material came from PBMCs. The source is a man aged 30 to 39 in good health and CMV-seropositive.

This clone appeared once. The chain combines TRBV2 with TRBJ1-1; D is unresolved. The length of the CDR3 is 16 residues. Trimming removed 11 bases at V and 4 bases at J, with 26 bases between. From germline, CDR1 is SNHLY and CDR2 FYNNEI. The CDR3: CAQLKEAGVYITEAFF. The CDR3 DNA reads TGTGCCCAATTAAAAGAGGCCGGGGTTTATATCACTGAAGCTTTCTTT.

The chain couples TRBV6-5 to TRBJ2-7; TRBD2 is a possible D gene (5 bases). CDR1 is MNHEY, CDR2 SVGAGI, per germline. The ends were cut back, 5 bases at V and 3 bases at J, with 11 bases in the middle. The CDR3 spans 13 residues. CDR3 DNA sequence: TGTGCCAGCAGTACCCGGGGAAGCTACGAGCAGTACTTC. Translation: CASSTRGSYEQYF.

The J gene is TRBJ2-7, the V gene TRBV2, with 7 bases aligning to TRBD1. The CDR3 sequence is 15 residues long. Germline V gene lookup returns CDR1 SNHLY and CDR2 FYNNEI. V lost 3 bases, J lost 1 base, and 6 bases stayed unmatched. As DNA, the CDR3 is TGTGCCAGCAGTGATCGGGACAGCGTATCCTACGAGCAGTACTTC. Its translation is CASSDRDSVSYEQYF.

The J gene is TRBJ2-5, the V gene TRBV6-1; D may be TRBD2 (6 bases). The DNA end is more similar to TRBJ2-7, so the J call may be wrong. This CDR3 is 15 amino acids long. CDR1 and CDR2 (germline): MNHNS, SASEGT. Here the CDR3 reads CASSEPPGATYEQYF. The DNA for the CDR3 is TGTGCCAGCAGTGAGCCGCCGGGAGCTACCTACGAGCAGTACTTC.

The chain couples TRBV2 to TRBJ2-2; D is perhaps TRBD1 (6 bases). V was trimmed by 6 bases and J by 0 bases, leaving 11 bases between them. Germline CDR1 reads SNHLY; CDR2 reads FYNNEI. The CDR3 spans 15 residues. The CDR3 loop is CASSLDRSNTGELFF. DNA for the CDR3: TGTGCCAGCAGCTTGGACAGATCGAACACCGGGGAGCTGTTTTTT.

The V gene is TRBV7-2, the J gene TRBJ2-3; 9 bases are shared with TRBD2. The V segment lost 5 bases and the J segment 4 bases; nucleotides outside the gene matches: 4. CDR3 length equals 14 residues. Germline CDR1 reads SGHTA; CDR2 reads FQGNSA. This CDR3 reads CASSSGGRADTQYF. The DNA for the CDR3 is TGTGCCAGCAGCAGCGGGGGGAGGGCAGATACGCAGTATTTT.

V usage is TRBV7-8 and J usage is TRBJ1-5; 9 bases are shared with TRBD1. V was clipped by 5 bases and J by 5 bases; unmatched bases: 7. This CDR3 is 15 amino acids long. CDR1 is SGHVS, CDR2 FQNEAQ, per germline. Here the CDR3 reads CASSPGTGIYQPQHF. In DNA form, the CDR3 reads TGTGCCAGCAGCCCCGGGACAGGGATTTATCAGCCCCAGCATTTT. Using reference TRBV7-8 and TRBJ1-5 for the parts outside the CDR3, the full variable domain is GAGVSQSPRYKVAKRGQDVALRCDPISGHVSLFWYQQALGQGPEFLTYFQNEAQLDKSGLPSDRFFAERPEGSVSTLKIQRTQQEDSAVYLCASSPGTGIYQPQHFGDGTRLSIL.

The V gene is TRBV7-9, the J gene TRBJ1-1, with TRBD1 matching 8 bases. CDR1 is SEHNR and CDR2 is FQNEAQ in the germline V gene (reference sequence). This CDR3 has 17 amino acids. Unmatched junction bases numbered 14, after V lost 5 bases and J lost 3 bases. The CDR3 reads CASSPLVTGGWDTEAFF. CDR3 in DNA: TGTGCCAGCAGCCCGCTCGTTACAGGGGGATGGGACACTGAAGCTTTCTTT.

CDR3 amino acids: CASPSRRQSLNYGYTF. As DNA, the CDR3 is TGTGCCAGCCCCTCAAGGCGGCAGAGCCTCAACTATGGCTACACCTTC. This chain links TRBV2 with TRBJ1-2; D is unclear. The CDR3 contains 16 residues. Between the trimmed V and J ends, which lost 8 bases and 2 bases, there was a span of 21 bases. Germline V gene data show CDR1 as SNHLY and CDR2 as FYNNEI.

This clone was detected once. The rearrangement joins TRBV10-3 to TRBJ1-2; 9 bases match TRBD1. V lost 4 bases, J lost 5 bases, and 11 bases stayed unmatched. Germline lookup yields CDR1 ENHRY and CDR2 SYGVKD. The CDR3 length is 16 residues. The CDR3 protein is CAISGKAGTGSYGYTF. The CDR3 DNA reads as TGTGCCATCAGTGGAAAGGCCGGGACAGGGAGTTATGGCTACACCTTC.

J is TRBJ1-2 and V is TRBV7-6; D may be TRBD1 (6 bases). Trimming stripped 6 bases from V and 3 bases from J, with 11 bases between. This CDR3 region has 13 residues. Germline CDR1 and CDR2: SGHVS and FNYEAQ. The CDR3 protein is CASRGGPDYGYTF. CDR3 DNA: TGTGCCAGCAGGGGGGGGCCCGACTATGGCTACACCTTC.

This sequence joins TRBV9 and TRBJ2-2; 10 bases are shared with TRBD2. Germline CDR1 and CDR2: SGDLS and YYNGEE. With V trimmed by 5 bases and J by 7 bases, 8 bases remained unmatched. The CDR3 runs to 15 residues. The CDR3 DNA sequence: TGTGCCAGCAGTGACAGCGGGGGGGCAGGCGGGGAGCTGTTTTTT. Protein product: CASSDSGGAGGELFF. The full variable domain, its missing parts supplied by reference TRBV9 and TRBJ2-2, is DSGVTQTPKHLITATGQRVTLRCSPRSGDLSVYWYQQSLDQGLQFLIQYYNGEERAKGNILERFSAQQFPDLHSELNLSSLELGDSALYFCASSDSGGAGGELFFGEGSRLTVL.

This clone came up once. The chain joins TRBV4-3 to TRBJ1-4, with no clear D. Germline-derived CDR1 and CDR2 are LGHNA and YSLEER. V lost 5 bases to trimming and J lost 4 bases, with 11 bases between them. CDR3 length: 14 amino acids. CDR3 protein: CASSFQAFNEKLFF. For the CDR3, the DNA is TGCGCCAGCAGCTTTCAGGCGTTTAATGAAAAACTGTTTTTT.

The chain employs TRBV7-6 and TRBJ2-1; 9 nucleotides match TRBD1. This CDR3 is 18 amino acids long. The V and J ends lost 5 bases and 6 bases, in that order; junction bases with no gene match: 17. Germline V lookup: CDR1 SGHVS, CDR2 FNYEAQ. CDR3 loop: CASSPPWTGAPGGNEQFF. The CDR3 region has the DNA TGTGCCAGCAGCCCCCCGTGGACAGGGGCCCCCGGAGGCAATGAGCAGTTCTTC.

In its sample, this clone was seen once. The gene calls are TRBV6-1 and TRBJ1-5; the match to TRBD1 covers 8 bases. Germline V lookup: CDR1 MNHNS, CDR2 SASEGT. The CDR3 has 16 amino acids. V shed 0 bases and J 7 bases; nucleotides not matched to a gene: 8. The CDR3 coding sequence is TGTGCCAGCAGTGAAGCGCGGCAGGGGGCGAGGCAGCCCCAGCATTTT. Its protein product is CASSEARQGARQPQHF.

The chain joins TRBV5-5 to TRBJ2-7; weak D call: TRBD2 (6 bases). The CDR3 extends over 12 amino acids. In germline, CDR1 is SGHKS, CDR2 YYEKEE (reference sequence). Trimming removed 4 bases at V and 5 bases at J, with 10 bases between. CDR3 bases: TGTGCCAGCAGCGTAGGAGGGGACGAGCAGTACTTC. Translated, it gives CASSVGGDEQYF.

Only one count was recorded for this clone. This chain connects TRBV25-1 to TRBJ1-4; weak D call: TRBD1 (5 bases). The CDR3 totals 12 residues. Germline lookup yields CDR1 MGHDK and CDR2 SYGVNS. V was clipped by 9 bases and J by 7 bases, with 12 bases between them. The CDR3 protein is CASRRRAEKLFF. DNA of the CDR3: TGTGCCAGTCGACGCAGGGCTGAAAAACTGTTTTTT.

The V call is TRBV7-6, the J call TRBJ1-1, with 10 nucleotides matching TRBD1. The CDR3 length is 18 residues. Trimming took 2 bases from V and 1 from J; bases not matched to a gene: 10. Germline V gene data show CDR1 as SGHVS and CDR2 as FNYEAQ. The CDR3 nucleotides read TGTGCCAGCAGCTTAACATACCGGGGACAGGGGCAGAACACTGAAGCTTTCTTT. This encodes CASSLTYRGQGQNTEAFF.

The rearrangement joins TRBV6-1 to TRBJ2-1; 10 bases agree with TRBD2. V gave up 1 base and J gave up 5 bases; unmatched junction bases: 5. There are 16 residues in the CDR3. Germline CDR1 and CDR2: MNHNS and SASEGT. In nucleotides, the CDR3 is TGTGCCAGCAGTGAAGGCTTGCTAGCGGGGGACAATGAGCAGTTCTTC. Translation: CASSEGLLAGDNEQFF.

The gene calls are TRBV30 and TRBJ2-3, with D possibly matching TRBD2 (5 bases). CDR1 is GTSNPN and CDR2 is SVGIG in the germline V gene (reference sequence). The V end lost 7 bases, the J end lost 4 bases, and 15 bases lay between the germline ends. CDR3 length equals 13 residues. The CDR3 here is CAYSRGIADTQYF. As DNA, the CDR3 is TGTGCCTATAGTCGGGGAATAGCAGATACGCAGTATTTT.